This TCR beta chain appears in the sequencing data of a study of long-term antiretroviral therapy in people with HIV. For the study at large: Collection of the earliest samples took place about a decade ahead of the 2015 immediate-ART recommendation. Whole-study findings and limits: HIV repertoires spanned tighter CDR3 length ranges than controls did. Following ART, diversity rose but still fell short of transplant donor controls.

This clone was recorded once. The antigen remains undetermined. Each donor had at least one pre-ART and at least two post-ART PBMC samples. There are 16 residues in the CDR3. The junction had 10 bases not matched to a gene; V was cut back by 2 bases and J by 5 bases. Germline CDR1 is SGHKS and CDR2 is YYEKEE (reference sequence). Investigators performed immunoSEQ version v3.0 at survey level. Sequencing was performed with immunoSEQ multiplex PCR; in TCRdb, only in-frame clones are kept and a portion is missing. The sample carries about 18,000 clones, roughly 78% recorded once. The specimen was unsorted PBMCs, collected at the start of antiretroviral therapy, before treatment. The chain couples TRBV5-5 to TRBJ1-1, with TRBD1 matching over 9 bases. This receptor was obtained from a woman in her forties with HIV. The CDR3 loop is CASSLQGAAVRTEAFF. The CDR3 DNA sequence: TGTGCCAGCAGCTTACAGGGGGCGGCGGTAAGAACTGAAGCTTTCTTT.